This paragraph reports one T cell receptor beta chain. Its antigen is unknown. No base quality information exists; no much larger clone differs at one position. This sample was taken from a study of blood T cell repertoires in COVID-19 (dated by TCRdb to the early 2020s). Describing the broader study: Collaborator samples came from the United States, Italy and Spain and covered acute and convalescent phases of COVID-19. The sample metadata nearly always contained a de-identified subject ID, COVID-19 status, age in years and sex. The dataset comprised deeply sampled blood TCRbeta repertoires from subjects exposed to, actively infected with, or recovered from COVID-19. Samples were obtained from the ongoing ImmuneRACE study (first 160 participants) and from about 1,300 subjects provided by 6 global collaborators. The material from the prospective study consisted of cDNA or gDNA derived from T cells, B-cell-depleted T cells, or PBMCs. HLA class I and class II types, where available, came from metadata supplied by the sample provider rather than from assay-based typing. The repertoires were made available in a free public database intended to serve as a resource for research on the immune response to SARS-CoV-2. General conclusions and limits of the study: The quantity of clinical and demographic metadata differed by source and by participant and was supplied without curation.

The immunoSEQ Assay, a bias-controlled multiplex PCR, was used to amplify TCRbeta CDR3 regions from genomic DNA. For the original study's pipeline: The number of nucleated cells in each sample was estimated by amplification of reference gene primers within the assay. To quantify the absolute abundance of each unique TCRbeta CDR3 rearrangement, sequence reads were collapsed and filtered. Productive Simpson clonality was computed per sample as the square root of Simpson's diversity index over productive rearrangements. Not all clones reach the TCRdb copy of this immuneACCESS table, which keeps in-frame sequences only. Checked studies attribute under half of the gap to unresolved V genes and leave the rest unexplained. The D gene and trimming were derived from the DNA, and the V and J assignments and clone size from that table. A total of about 140,000 clones appear in this sample, 81% of them only once. Of the sample, 8.4% falls within the top ten clones.

The collaborating institutions used their own protocols to collect whole blood in K2EDTA tubes. For TCRbeta analysis, collaborator samples were shipped as frozen whole blood, as isolated PBMCs, or as DNA extracted from either sample type. CDR1 SNHLY and CDR2 FYNNEI are derived from the germline V gene. Ends trimmed: V by 7 bases, J by 0 bases; bases unmatched to a gene: 9. From the cysteine through the phenylalanine, the CDR3 covers 16 amino acids. Only the CDR3 part of the read is kept: 48 bases, read in frame from the first base. The chain was built from TRBV2 and TRBJ2-3; 8 nucleotides in the junction match TRBD2. Material for sequencing was peripheral blood. The receptor was derived from a woman aged 55-69 years with active or convalescent COVID-19. The DNA sequence reads TGTGCCAGCACGCGGGAGGCGGCGGTCAGCACAGATACGCAGTATTTT. The translation is CASTREAAVSTDTQYF.